The sequence of this TCR beta chain was determined in a study of identical twins. This clonotype was observed a few times. The antigen remains unidentified. The germline V gene has CDR1 MDHEN and CDR2 SYDVKM. V was pared by 5 bases and J by 7 bases, with 12 bases between. The CDR3 has 13 residues. TCRdb processed the 5' RACE reads anew with MiXCR; each CDR3 protein has one entry. Of 300,000 to 350,000 distinct CDR3 sequences listed, more than 9% are singletons. Overall study findings and caveats: Less excess twin sharing appeared in beta out-of-frame sequences. Out-of-frame alpha sequences shared between twins exhibited an excess of low generation probability.

The sample also formed part of further work on yellow fever vaccine responses in identical twins.

The clonotype comes from a woman between 18 and 29 years old in good health. What was sequenced was CD8+ T cells sorted from blood. The chain joins TRBV28 to TRBJ2-1; D is unclear. Here the CDR3 DNA reads TGTGCCAGCAGTCCGCGAACGACTAATGAGCAGTTCTTC. The encoded protein is CASSPRTTNEQFF.